This TCR beta chain was sequenced in a study of OX40 agonist ivuxolimab in advanced cancers. This CDR3 has 16 amino acids. Deletions cut 3 bases from V and 1 base from J, with 12 bases between. The germline gives CDR1 LGHNA, CDR2 YNFKEQ. The data were produced by immunoSEQ multiplex PCR, yet TCRdb's version contains in-frame clones alone and is incomplete. The sample carries 95,000 to 150,000 clones, roughly 95% recorded once. This rearrangement joins TRBV4-2 to TRBJ1-4; D not certain. The specimen comprised CD4+ or CD8+ T cells sorted from blood, sampled in a trial of the OX40 agonist ivuxolimab. The TCR originated in an adult with an advanced solid tumor such as melanoma, head and neck, liver or kidney cancer. The CDR3 nucleotides read TGTGCCAGCAGCCATAGGGCCATGGGAACTAATGAAAAACTGTTTTTT. Protein: CASSHRAMGTNEKLFF.